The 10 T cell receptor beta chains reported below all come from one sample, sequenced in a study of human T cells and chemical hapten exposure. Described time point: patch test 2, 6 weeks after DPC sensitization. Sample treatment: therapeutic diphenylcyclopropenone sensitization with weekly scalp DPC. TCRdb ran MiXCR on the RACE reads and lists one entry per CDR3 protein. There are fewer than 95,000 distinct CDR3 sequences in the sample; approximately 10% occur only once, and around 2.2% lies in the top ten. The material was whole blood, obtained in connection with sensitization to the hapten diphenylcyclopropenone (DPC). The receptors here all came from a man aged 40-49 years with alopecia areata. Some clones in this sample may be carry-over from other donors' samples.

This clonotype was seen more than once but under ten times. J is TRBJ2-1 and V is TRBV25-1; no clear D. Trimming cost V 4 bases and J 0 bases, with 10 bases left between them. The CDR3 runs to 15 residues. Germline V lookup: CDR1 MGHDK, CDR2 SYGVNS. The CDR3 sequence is CASSGVVISYNEQFF. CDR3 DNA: TGTGCCAGCAGTGGAGTCGTCATCTCCTACAATGAGCAGTTCTTC. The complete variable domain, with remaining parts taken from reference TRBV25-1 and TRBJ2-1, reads EADIYQTPRYLVIGTGKKITLECSQTMGHDKMYWYQQDPGMELHLIHYSYGVNSTEKGDLSSESTVSRIRTEHFPLTLESARPSHTSQYLCASSGVVISYNEQFFGPGTRLTVL.

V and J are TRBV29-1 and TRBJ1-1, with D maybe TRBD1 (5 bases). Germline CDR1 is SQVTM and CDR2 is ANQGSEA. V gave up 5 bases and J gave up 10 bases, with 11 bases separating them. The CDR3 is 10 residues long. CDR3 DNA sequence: TGCAGCGTTTTACAGGACGGAGCTTTCTTT. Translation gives CSVLQDGAFF.

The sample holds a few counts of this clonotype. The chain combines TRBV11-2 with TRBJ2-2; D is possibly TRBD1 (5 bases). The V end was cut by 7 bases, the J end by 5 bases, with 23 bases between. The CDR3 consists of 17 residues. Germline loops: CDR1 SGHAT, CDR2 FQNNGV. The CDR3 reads CASTIILTGSGTGELFF. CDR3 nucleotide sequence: TGTGCCAGCACAATTATATTAACAGGAAGTGGGACCGGGGAGCTGTTTTTT. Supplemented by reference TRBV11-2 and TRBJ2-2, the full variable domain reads EAGVAQSPRYKIIEKRQSVAFWCNPISGHATLYWYQQILGQGPKLLIQFQNNGVVDDSQLPKDRFSAERLKGVDSTLKIQPAKLEDSAVYLCASTIILTGSGTGELFFGEGSRLTVL.

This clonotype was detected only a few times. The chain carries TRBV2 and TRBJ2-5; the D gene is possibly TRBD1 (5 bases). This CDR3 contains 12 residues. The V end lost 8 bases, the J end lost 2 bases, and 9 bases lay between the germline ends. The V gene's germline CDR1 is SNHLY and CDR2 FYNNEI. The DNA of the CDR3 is TGTGCCAGCGACAGACAGCAAGAGACCCAGTACTTC. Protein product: CASDRQQETQYF.

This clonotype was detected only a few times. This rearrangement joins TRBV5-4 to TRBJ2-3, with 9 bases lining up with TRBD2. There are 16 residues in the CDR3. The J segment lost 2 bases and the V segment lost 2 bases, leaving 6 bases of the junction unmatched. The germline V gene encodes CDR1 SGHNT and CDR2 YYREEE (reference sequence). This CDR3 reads CASSFTSGLPTDTQYF. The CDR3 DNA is TGTGCCAGCAGCTTTACTAGCGGGTTACCCACAGATACGCAGTATTTT.

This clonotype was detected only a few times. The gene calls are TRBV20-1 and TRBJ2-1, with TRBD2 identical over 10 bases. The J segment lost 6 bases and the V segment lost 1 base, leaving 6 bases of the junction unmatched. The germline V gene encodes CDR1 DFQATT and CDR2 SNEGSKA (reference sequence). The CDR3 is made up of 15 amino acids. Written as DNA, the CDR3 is TGCAGTGCTAGAGTTGGCCTAGCGGGAGCCAATGAGCAGTTCTTC. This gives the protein CSARVGLAGANEQFF.

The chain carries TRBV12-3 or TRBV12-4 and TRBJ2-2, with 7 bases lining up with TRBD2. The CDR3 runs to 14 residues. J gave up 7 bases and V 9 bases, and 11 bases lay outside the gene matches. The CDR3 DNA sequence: TGTGCCAGTATGGCGGGAGAGGAGTACGGGGAGCTGTTTTTT. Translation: CASMAGEEYGELFF.

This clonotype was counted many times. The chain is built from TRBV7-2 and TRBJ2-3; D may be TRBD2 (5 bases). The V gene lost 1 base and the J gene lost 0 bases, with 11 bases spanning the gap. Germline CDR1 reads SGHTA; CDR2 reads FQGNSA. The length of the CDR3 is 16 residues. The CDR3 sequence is CASSLGGIISTDTQYF. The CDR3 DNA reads TGTGCCAGCAGCTTAGGAGGGATCATAAGCACAGATACGCAGTATTTT.

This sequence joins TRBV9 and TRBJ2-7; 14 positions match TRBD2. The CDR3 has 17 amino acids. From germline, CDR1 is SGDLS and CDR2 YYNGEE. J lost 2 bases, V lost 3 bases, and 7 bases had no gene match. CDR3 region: CASSGGTSGGPPYEQYF. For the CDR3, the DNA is TGTGCCAGCAGCGGAGGGACTAGCGGGGGCCCCCCCTACGAGCAGTACTTC. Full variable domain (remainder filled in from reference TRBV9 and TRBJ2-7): DSGVTQTPKHLITATGQRVTLRCSPRSGDLSVYWYQQSLDQGLQFLIQYYNGEERAKGNILERFSAQQFPDLHSELNLSSLELGDSALYFCASSGGTSGGPPYEQYFGPGTRLTVT.

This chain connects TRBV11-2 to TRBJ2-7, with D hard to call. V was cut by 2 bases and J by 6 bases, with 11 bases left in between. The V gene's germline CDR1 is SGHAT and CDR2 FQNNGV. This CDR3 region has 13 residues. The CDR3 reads CASSLSRVGEQYV. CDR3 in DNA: TGTGCCAGCAGCTTAAGCCGAGTGGGCGAGCAGTACGTC.